The rows below give T cell receptor beta chains drawn from one sample of a study of CXCR3-negative and CXCR3-positive naive CD8 T cells. TCRdb reworked the 5' RACE reads into one entry per CDR3 protein, no DNA. This repertoire includes some 130,000 distinct CDR3 sequences. Sequencing input: naive CXCR3- CD8+ T cells from blood. Receptors were obtained from a human donor in good health. Some clones in this sample may be carry-over from other donors' samples. Both conserved end residues are part of each CDR3.

>TRBJ2-2|TRBV11-3
CASSLDPGVDTGELFF
>TRBJ2-1|TRBV6-5
CASSYSGTEQFF
>TRBJ2-6|TRBV20-1
CSARDRGGEPGANVLTF
>TRBJ2-7|TRBV3-1
CASSTVGLHEQYF
>TRBJ2-1|TRBV20-1
CSAQRRGQANNEQFF
>TRBJ2-5|TRBV29-1
CSVGGVGGETQYF
>TRBJ2-7|TRBV7-6
CASSSAGAVEGYEQYF
>TRBJ1-1|TRBV5-1
CASSFLAEQNTEAFF
>TRBJ2-1|TRBV28
CASSLWRGSDEQFF
>TRBJ2-1|TRBV4-2
CASSRTGDAYNEQFF
>TRBJ1-2|TRBV5-1
CASSLENGGDGYTF
>TRBJ2-2|TRBV20-1
CSVAGQNTGELFF
>TRBJ2-7|TRBV7-9
CASSLKGEQYF
>TRBJ1-2|TRBV12-3/TRBV12-4
CASSLALGGDYGYTF
>TRBJ2-7|TRBV2
CASSEGTSGGPGYEQYF
>TRBJ1-4|TRBV15
CATSRDWPRELFF
>TRBJ2-3|TRBV4-3
CASSQDGDNTDTQYF
>TRBJ2-5|TRBV2
CASSRTSGGYRYQETQYF
>TRBJ2-1|TRBV27
CASSLIAGGRYNEQFF
>TRBJ2-7|TRBV27
CASSSRTSGLSYEQYF
>TRBJ2-7|TRBV19
CASQQGIEQYF
>TRBJ2-7|TRBV7-9
CASSGRQSSYEQYF
>TRBJ2-7|TRBV12-3/TRBV12-4
CASSPTRVSYEQYF
>TRBJ2-1|TRBV24-1
CATSDVAGGFNEQFF
>TRBJ2-7|TRBV7-9
CASSPGTEYEQYF
>TRBJ2-5|TRBV21-1
CASSAPGLHQETQYF
>TRBJ2-3|TRBV5-1
CASSLAGVRQKSTDTQYF
>TRBJ1-5|TRBV6-5
CASSYSAGINQPQHF
>TRBJ2-7|TRBV12-3/TRBV12-4
CASSLGRLYYEQYF
>TRBJ2-1|TRBV20-1
CSAGAEHSYNEQFF
>TRBJ1-1|TRBV27
CASGSQVNTEAFF
>TRBJ2-1|TRBV7-9
CASSLFSGYLNEQFF
>TRBJ2-6|TRBV12-3/TRBV12-4
CASTITGAGANVLTF
>TRBJ1-1|TRBV21-1
CASSSIREDMNTEAFF
>TRBJ1-6|TRBV6-2/TRBV6-3
CASSSRDRVYSHLHF
>TRBJ2-2|TRBV4-1
CASSQLQVTGELFF
>TRBJ2-7|TRBV7-9
CASSEDSGSYEQYF
>TRBJ2-5|TRBV5-5
CASSLETNGGFLQETQYF
>TRBJ2-1|TRBV28
CASSLGTSGRNEQFF
>TRBJ2-3|TRBV6-6
CASSYPVTDTQYF